The TCR beta chain described here comes from a study of CD8+CD57+ T cells in acquired aplastic anemia. Study-level points and caveats: It was found that about 31 CD8+ CDR3 sequences were shared between patients and controls.

The authors sequenced patients whose flow cytometry had shown CD8+CD57+ cell expansion. Genomic DNA was employed as the template in profiling TCR beta VDJ and CDR3. TCRdb reanalysed the reads using MiXCR and keeps one entry per CDR3 protein. Here the sample spans 200,000 to 300,000 distinct CDR3 sequences, around 45% being singletons. In the case of this clonotype: Its antigen is undetermined. One junction end disagrees with the germline gene, perhaps due to a read error.

The source material was sorted CD4+, CD8+, or CD8+CD57+ T cells (not recorded which) from PBMCs. The sequence came from a human donor with aplastic anemia.

Here the CDR3 DNA reads TGTGCCAGCAGCCGTGCAGGGTTC. Translation gives CASSRAGF. This chain connects TRBV7-8 to TRBJ2-7, with D perhaps matching TRBD1 (5 bases). Germline V gives CDR1 SGHVS, CDR2 FQNEAQ. The CDR3 totals 8 residues.